Below are 22 T cell receptor beta chains sequenced from a single sample in a study of somatic mutations in cytotoxic T cells in rheumatoid arthritis. Assay: immunoSEQ multiplex PCR; the TCRdb copy retains only in-frame clones and omits some. The data contain 15,000 to 20,000 clones, less than 80% of them singletons. The sample consisted of CD8+ T cells sorted from blood. Receptor source: a man aged 55 to 70 in good health.

The V gene is TRBV6-5, the J gene TRBJ2-7; 7 positions agree with TRBD2. The V and J ends lost 2 bases and 7 bases, in that order; junction bases with no gene match: 5. The CDR3 sequence is 13 residues long. Germline V gene data show CDR1 as MNHEY and CDR2 as SVGAGI. CDR3 loop: CASSYNGGMEQYF. CDR3 DNA: TGTGCCAGCAGTTACAACGGGGGGATGGAGCAGTACTTC.

The V call is TRBV2, the J call TRBJ2-6; no clear D gene. Germline CDR1 and CDR2: SNHLY and FYNNEI. With 7 bases removed from V and 0 bases from J, the gap between germline ends came to 10 bases. The CDR3 consists of 15 residues. CDR3 sequence (DNA): TGTGCCAGCATTTTCGACACCTCTGGGGCCAACGTCCTGACTTTC. This codes for CASIFDTSGANVLTF. Drawing the rest from reference TRBV2 and TRBJ2-6, the complete variable domain is EPEVTQTPSHQVTQMGQEVILRCVPISNHLYFYWYRQILGQKVEFLVSFYNNEISEKSEIFDDQFSVERPDGSNFTLKIRSTKLEDSAMYFCASIFDTSGANVLTFGAGSRLTVL.

In DNA, the CDR3 is TGTGCCAGCTCACCCACAACTCGAGGGAGTACTGAAGCTTTCTTT. Translated, it gives CASSPTTRGSTEAFF. The chain employs TRBV18 and TRBJ1-1; D unclear. The V gene lost 3 bases and the J gene lost 5 bases, with 16 bases spanning the gap. The CDR3 runs to 15 residues. CDR1 KGHSH and CDR2 LQKENI come from the germline V gene.

Only a few counts were recorded for this clone. The rearrangement links TRBV29-1 to TRBJ1-2; possible D gene TRBD1, 5 bases. V shed 0 bases and J shed 5 bases, with 10 bases lying between them. The CDR3 is made up of 13 amino acids. CDR1 and CDR2 from the germline V gene are SQVTM and ANQGSEA. The CDR3 DNA reads as TGCAGCGTTGAAGAGTTCGGGGGTTATGGCTACACCTTC. Residues: CSVEEFGGYGYTF. Looking up the rest from reference TRBV29-1 and TRBJ1-2 gives the full variable domain: SAVISQKPSRDICQRGTSLTIQCQVDSQVTMMFWYRQQPGQSLTLIATANQGSEATYESGFVIDKFPISRPNLTFSTLTVSNMSPEDSSIYLCSVEEFGGYGYTFGSGTRLTVV.

The rearrangement uses TRBV11-3 and TRBJ2-3, with 7 positions matching TRBD2. This CDR3 region has 16 residues. Germline loops: CDR1 SGHNT, CDR2 YENEEA. J lost 3 bases, V lost 1 base, and 7 bases had no gene match. CDR3 sequence reads: CASSLAHGGRTDTQYF. The CDR3 nucleotides read TGTGCCAGCAGCTTAGCCCACGGCGGGAGAACAGATACGCAGTATTTT. The full variable domain, in which reference TRBV11-3 and TRBJ2-3 provide the parts outside the CDR3, is EAGVVQSPRYKIIEKKQPVAFWCNPISGHNTLYWYLQNLGQGPELLIRYENEEAVDDSQLPKDRFSAERLKGVDSTLKIQPAELGDSAVYLCASSLAHGGRTDTQYFGPGTRLTVL.

This clone was seen a handful of times. The rearrangement links TRBV27 to TRBJ2-7; TRBD1 might be the D (6 bases). This CDR3 spans 13 amino acids. V lost 3 bases and J lost 5, with 11 bases in between. Germline lookup yields CDR1 MNHEY and CDR2 SMNVEV (reference sequence). In nucleotides, the CDR3 is TGTGCCAGCAGTTTTACAGGGATCCACGAGCAGTACTTC. Amino acids: CASSFTGIHEQYF.

V is TRBV7-6 and J is TRBJ2-2; D may be TRBD2 (5 bases). Germline V gene sequence: CDR1 SGHVS, CDR2 FNYEAQ. The CDR3 is made up of 16 amino acids. Trimming removed 1 base at V and 6 bases at J, with 15 bases between. In DNA form, the CDR3 reads TGTGCCAGCAGCTTAGAGAGACGGGAACGGGCCGGGGAGCTGTTTTTT. Amino acid sequence: CASSLERRERAGELFF.

The V and J genes are TRBV7-9 and TRBJ2-7; 8 nucleotides line up with TRBD1. Germline V gene lookup returns CDR1 SEHNR and CDR2 FQNEAQ (reference sequence). With V trimmed by 5 bases and J by 5 bases, 11 bases remained unmatched. The CDR3 totals 15 residues. CDR3 in amino acids: CASSPERDRGNEQYF. The CDR3 nucleotides are TGTGCCAGCAGCCCGGAACGCGACAGGGGCAACGAGCAGTACTTC.

This clone was observed a few times. The rearrangement uses TRBV4-2 and TRBJ2-7; 7 nucleotides align to TRBD1. The CDR3 has 16 amino acids. After removal of 3 bases from V and 3 bases from J, the junction contained 11 bases not matched to a gene. CDR1 is LGHNA and CDR2 is YNFKEQ in the germline V gene. The CDR3 DNA is TGTGCCAGCAGCCATGGAGCTACCGGGACAGACTACGAGCAGTACTTC. This sequence encodes CASSHGATGTDYEQYF.

The chain links TRBV5-1 to TRBJ2-2; TRBD2 agrees at 11 bases. CDR1 and CDR2 (germline): SGHRS, YFSETQ. V lost 4 bases and J lost 5; bases outside the gene matches: 7. This CDR3 spans 16 amino acids. The CDR3 coding sequence is TGCGCCAGCAGCAGCGGGACTAGCGGTGGGACCGGGGAGCTGTTTTTT. This encodes CASSSGTSGGTGELFF.

This rearrangement joins TRBV4-3 to TRBJ2-1; 7 bases agree with TRBD2. From germline, CDR1 is LGHNA and CDR2 YSLEER. CDR3 length: 17 amino acids. The V and J ends lost 0 bases and 10 bases, in that order; junction bases with no gene match: 15. CDR3: CASSQELGSGQGWEQFF. In DNA form, the CDR3 reads TGCGCCAGCAGCCAAGAGCTCGGTAGCGGGCAGGGTTGGGAGCAGTTCTTC.

The J gene is TRBJ2-1, the V gene TRBV4-1; 11 bases match TRBD2. Germline CDR1 MGHRA, CDR2 YSYEKL. The CDR3 totals 15 residues. V was clipped by 3 bases and J by 4 bases; unmatched bases: 2. CDR3 sequence: CASSHPSGGYNEQFF. In DNA, the CDR3 is TGCGCCAGCAGCCACCCTAGCGGGGGGTACAATGAGCAGTTCTTC.

The chain couples TRBV13 to TRBJ2-5; the match to TRBD2 covers 12 bases. The germline V gene has CDR1 PRHDT and CDR2 FYEKMQ (reference sequence). The CDR3 has 20 amino acids. V dropped 5 bases and J dropped 5; count of bases not matched to a gene: 21. CDR3 nucleotides: TGTGCCAGCAGCCCCCCGCGGGATCTAGCGGGAGGGGGATTAGTGGAGACCCAGTACTTC. Translated: CASSPPRDLAGGGLVETQYF.

The rearrangement links TRBV7-8 to TRBJ1-1; possibly TRBD1 for D (5 bases). The CDR3 runs to 13 residues. CDR1 is SGHVS and CDR2 is FQNEAQ in the germline V gene. V lost 3 bases and J 4 bases, leaving 9 bases between the germline ends. CDR3 bases: TGTGCCAGCAGCTTCGGGGGGACCACTGAAGCTTTCTTT. Translation gives CASSFGGTTEAFF.

This sequence joins TRBV28 and TRBJ1-1; D ambiguous. The CDR3 is 12 residues long. Germline CDR1 is MDHEN and CDR2 is SYDVKM. V gave up 2 bases and J gave up 11 bases, with 12 bases separating them. CDR3 bases: TGTGCCAGCAGTTTACACCGGGTGAGGGCTTTCTTT. As protein: CASSLHRVRAFF.

V and J are TRBV15 and TRBJ2-3; tentative D call: TRBD1 (5 bases). The germline V and J ends were trimmed by 5 bases and 0 bases, with 9 bases remaining between them. The CDR3 is 14 residues long. The germline V gene has CDR1 LNHNV and CDR2 YYDKDF (reference sequence). This CDR3 is CATSDQGSTDTQYF. The CDR3 coding sequence is TGTGCCACCAGCGATCAGGGTAGCACAGATACGCAGTATTTT. The whole variable domain, remainder taken from reference TRBV15 and TRBJ2-3, is DAMVIQNPRYQVTQFGKPVTLSCSQTLNHNVMYWYQQKSSQAPKLLFHYYDKDFNNEADTPDNFQSRRPNTSFCFLDIRSPGLGDTAMYLCATSDQGSTDTQYFGPGTRLTVL.

The chain recombines TRBV29-1 with TRBJ2-5, with 7 bases that match TRBD1. The closer fit of TRBJ2-7 to the DNA end suggests the J call may be wrong. This CDR3 has 15 amino acids. Germline V gene sequence: CDR1 SQVTM, CDR2 ANQGSEA. The CDR3 loop is CSVEGGQDTPYEQYF. The CDR3 region has the DNA TGCAGCGTTGAAGGCGGACAGGACACCCCCTACGAGCAGTACTTC.

The gene calls are TRBV7-8 and TRBJ2-5; possible D gene TRBD2, 6 bases. V lost 2 bases and J lost 1, with 17 bases in between. The CDR3 totals 17 residues. The germline CDR1 and CDR2 sequences are SGHVS and FQNEAQ. This chain's CDR3 is CASSLSLRTTFQETQYF. CDR3 DNA sequence: TGTGCCAGCAGCTTATCATTGCGGACTACCTTCCAAGAGACCCAGTACTTC.

The chain combines TRBV27 with TRBJ2-1; 14 bases are shared with TRBD2. Germline values: CDR1 MNHEY, CDR2 SMNVEV (reference sequence). V trimming: 3 bases; J trimming: 4 bases; junction bases outside the gene matches: 5. The CDR3 consists of 17 residues. The CDR3 region is CASSFLTSGGVYNEQFF. CDR3 sequence (DNA): TGTGCCAGCAGTTTCTTGACTAGCGGGGGGGTTTACAATGAGCAGTTCTTC.

This CDR3 is CSDRDTKFYGYTF. The CDR3 DNA reads TGCAGCGATCGGGACACTAAATTCTATGGCTACACCTTC. The V call is TRBV29-1, the J call TRBJ1-2; possible D gene TRBD1, 6 bases. This CDR3 has 13 residues. V was clipped by 7 bases and J by 4 bases, with 16 bases between them. Germline values: CDR1 SQVTM, CDR2 ANQGSEA. The full variable domain, completed using reference TRBV29-1 and TRBJ1-2, is SAVISQKPSRDICQRGTSLTIQCQVDSQVTMMFWYRQQPGQSLTLIATANQGSEATYESGFVIDKFPISRPNLTFSTLTVSNMSPEDSSIYLCSDRDTKFYGYTFGSGTRLTVV.

The rearrangement joins TRBV25-1 to TRBJ2-7; a weak D match, TRBD2 (6 bases). V was clipped by 3 bases and J by 0 bases, with 15 bases between them. The germline CDR1 and CDR2 sequences are MGHDK and SYGVNS. The CDR3 has 16 residues. The CDR3 here is CASSDTGTYLSYEQYF. In DNA form, the CDR3 reads TGTGCCAGCAGTGACACCGGGACTTACCTCTCCTACGAGCAGTACTTC.

The rearrangement uses TRBV7-9 and TRBJ2-7, with 9 bases matching TRBD1. Germline V gene lookup returns CDR1 SEHNR and CDR2 FQNEAQ (reference sequence). The CDR3 consists of 15 residues. Trimming at V came to 5 bases and at J to 1 base, leaving 6 bases not matched to a gene. Here the CDR3 DNA reads TGTGCCAGCAGCCCCGGACAGGGGTTGTCCTACGAGCAGTACTTC. It specifies CASSPGQGLSYEQYF.